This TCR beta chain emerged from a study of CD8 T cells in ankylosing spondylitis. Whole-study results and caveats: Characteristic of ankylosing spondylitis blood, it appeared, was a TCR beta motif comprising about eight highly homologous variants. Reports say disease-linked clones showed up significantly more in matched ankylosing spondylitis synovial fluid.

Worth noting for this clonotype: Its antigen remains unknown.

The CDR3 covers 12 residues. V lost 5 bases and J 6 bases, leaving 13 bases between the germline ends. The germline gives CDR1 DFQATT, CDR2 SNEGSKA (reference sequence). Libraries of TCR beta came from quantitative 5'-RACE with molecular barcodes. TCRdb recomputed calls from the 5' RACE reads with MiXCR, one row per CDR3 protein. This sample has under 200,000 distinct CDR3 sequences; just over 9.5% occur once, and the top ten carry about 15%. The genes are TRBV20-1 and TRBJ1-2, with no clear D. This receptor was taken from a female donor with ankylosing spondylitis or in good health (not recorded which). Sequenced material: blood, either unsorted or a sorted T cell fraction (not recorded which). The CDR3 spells CSAPGTYDGYTF. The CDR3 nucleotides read TGCAGTGCTCCCGGAACTTACGATGGCTACACCTTC.